This entry lists 7 T cell receptor beta chains sequenced from one sample in a study of cytomegalovirus exposure and HLA in healthy donors. Measured with immunoSEQ multiplex PCR; TCRdb has only the in-frame clones, and not every one. The sample carries around 86,000 clones, about 93% recorded once. Sequencing used PBMCs. These receptors were taken from a woman aged 25 to 45 in good health and CMV-seropositive.

CDR3 sequence: CASNDPGTGKGEQYF. The CDR3 region has the DNA TGTGCCAGCAATGACCCCGGGACAGGGAAAGGCGAGCAGTACTTC. This sequence joins TRBV14 and TRBJ2-7; the match to TRBD1 covers 9 bases. Per germline, CDR1 SGHDN and CDR2 FVKESK. The CDR3 runs 15 residues. With V trimmed by 7 bases and J by 6 bases, 13 bases remained unmatched.

The chain carries TRBV15 and TRBJ2-3, with D perhaps TRBD2 (6 bases). The CDR3 is 15 amino acids. Germline loops: CDR1 LNHNV, CDR2 YYDKDF (reference sequence). The germline V and J ends were trimmed by 5 bases and 3 bases, with 15 bases remaining between them. CDR3 protein: CATSDPTGETDTQYF. In DNA, the CDR3 is TGTGCCACCAGCGACCCCACGGGGGAAACAGATACGCAGTATTTT.

This sequence joins TRBV27 and TRBJ1-1; the D is unclear. Germline-derived CDR1 and CDR2 are MNHEY and SMNVEV (reference sequence). The V end was cut by 4 bases, the J end by 1 base, with 19 bases between. The CDR3 runs to 17 residues. The CDR3 sequence: CASSWKGALTPNTEAFF. The CDR3 nucleotides are TGTGCCAGCAGTTGGAAGGGAGCCCTCACGCCGAACACTGAAGCTTTCTTT.

This chain uses TRBV28 with TRBJ2-2; D may be TRBD1 (6 bases). Germline lookup yields CDR1 MDHEN and CDR2 SYDVKM. Trimming cost V 8 bases and J 6 bases, with 10 bases left between them. This CDR3 is 12 amino acids long. The CDR3 loop reads CASGNRAGELFF. The CDR3, as DNA: TGTGCCAGCGGGAACAGGGCCGGGGAGCTGTTTTTT. Using reference TRBV28 and TRBJ2-2 for the parts outside the CDR3, the full variable domain is DVKVTQSSRYLVKRTGEKVFLECVQDMDHENMFWYRQDPGLGLRLIYFSYDVKMKEKGDIPEGYSVSREKKERFSLILESASTNQTSMYLCASGNRAGELFFGEGSRLTVL.

The V call is TRBV28, the J call TRBJ2-5, with 7 bases fitting TRBD1. Germline trimming cut 8 bases from V and 1 base from J; bases unmatched to any gene: 10. The CDR3 is 15 amino acids. Germline assignment: CDR1 MDHEN and CDR2 SYDVKM. The CDR3 DNA reads as TGTGCCAGCGCATCCCTTAACAGGGGCCAAGAGACCCAGTACTTC. Residues: CASASLNRGQETQYF.

The chain joins TRBV10-3 to TRBJ2-1; 9 nucleotides align to TRBD2. The CDR3 has 16 amino acids. The J segment lost 10 bases and the V segment lost 6 bases, leaving 16 bases of the junction unmatched. Germline lookup yields CDR1 ENHRY and CDR2 SYGVKD. The CDR3 region has the DNA TGTGCCATCAGACGCCAAGCGGGAGGTTGGCGTGGGGAGCAGTTCTTC. Translated, it gives CAIRRQAGGWRGEQFF.

The chain couples TRBV7-9 to TRBJ1-2; D uncertain. Trimming removed 2 bases at V and 11 bases at J, with 9 bases between. The length of the CDR3 is 11 residues. CDR1 and CDR2 from the germline V gene are SEHNR and FQNEAQ (reference sequence). In DNA, the CDR3 is TGTGCCAGCAGCTTAAACCGGGAATACACCTTC. Amino acids: CASSLNREYTF.